This T cell receptor beta chain originates from a study of blood T cell repertoires in COVID-19. Overall study context: Specimens from acute and convalescent COVID-19 originated in the United States, Italy and Spain. PBMCs, B-cell-depleted T cells, or T cells provided the cDNA or gDNA that made up the material.

Authors' processing steps: Reference gene primers were amplified, and this amplification served to estimate nucleated cell counts. Sequencing was performed with immunoSEQ multiplex PCR; in TCRdb, only in-frame clones are kept and a portion is missing. The V and J calls and the clone size are those of that table, but D and trimming were determined from the DNA. Among 250,000 or so clones listed, over 80% were seen once. V shed 3 bases, J shed 2 bases, and the junction held 5 bases outside the gene matches. Germline V lookup: CDR1 SQVTM, CDR2 ANQGSEA. This CDR3 has 14 residues. V and J are TRBV29-1 and TRBJ2-3, with 7 bases that match TRBD2. This TCR derives from a woman in her 40s who had recovered from COVID-19. Sequencing input: peripheral blood. The CDR3 region is CSVEASGHTDTQYF. CDR3 DNA: TGCAGCGTTGAGGCTAGCGGCCACACAGATACGCAGTATTTT.